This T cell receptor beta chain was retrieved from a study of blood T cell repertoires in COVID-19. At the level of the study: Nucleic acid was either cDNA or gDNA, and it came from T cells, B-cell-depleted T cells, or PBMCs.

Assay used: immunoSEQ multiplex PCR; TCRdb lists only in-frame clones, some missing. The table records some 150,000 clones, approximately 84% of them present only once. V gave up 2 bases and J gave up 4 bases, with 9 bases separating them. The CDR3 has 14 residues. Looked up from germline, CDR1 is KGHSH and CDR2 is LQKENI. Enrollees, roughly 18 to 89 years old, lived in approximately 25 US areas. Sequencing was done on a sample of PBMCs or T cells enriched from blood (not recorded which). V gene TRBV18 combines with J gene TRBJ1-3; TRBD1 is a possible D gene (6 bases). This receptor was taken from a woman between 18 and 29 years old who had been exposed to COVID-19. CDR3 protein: CASSPSGVGNTIYF. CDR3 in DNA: TGTGCCAGCTCACCATCAGGGGTCGGAAACACCATATATTTT.